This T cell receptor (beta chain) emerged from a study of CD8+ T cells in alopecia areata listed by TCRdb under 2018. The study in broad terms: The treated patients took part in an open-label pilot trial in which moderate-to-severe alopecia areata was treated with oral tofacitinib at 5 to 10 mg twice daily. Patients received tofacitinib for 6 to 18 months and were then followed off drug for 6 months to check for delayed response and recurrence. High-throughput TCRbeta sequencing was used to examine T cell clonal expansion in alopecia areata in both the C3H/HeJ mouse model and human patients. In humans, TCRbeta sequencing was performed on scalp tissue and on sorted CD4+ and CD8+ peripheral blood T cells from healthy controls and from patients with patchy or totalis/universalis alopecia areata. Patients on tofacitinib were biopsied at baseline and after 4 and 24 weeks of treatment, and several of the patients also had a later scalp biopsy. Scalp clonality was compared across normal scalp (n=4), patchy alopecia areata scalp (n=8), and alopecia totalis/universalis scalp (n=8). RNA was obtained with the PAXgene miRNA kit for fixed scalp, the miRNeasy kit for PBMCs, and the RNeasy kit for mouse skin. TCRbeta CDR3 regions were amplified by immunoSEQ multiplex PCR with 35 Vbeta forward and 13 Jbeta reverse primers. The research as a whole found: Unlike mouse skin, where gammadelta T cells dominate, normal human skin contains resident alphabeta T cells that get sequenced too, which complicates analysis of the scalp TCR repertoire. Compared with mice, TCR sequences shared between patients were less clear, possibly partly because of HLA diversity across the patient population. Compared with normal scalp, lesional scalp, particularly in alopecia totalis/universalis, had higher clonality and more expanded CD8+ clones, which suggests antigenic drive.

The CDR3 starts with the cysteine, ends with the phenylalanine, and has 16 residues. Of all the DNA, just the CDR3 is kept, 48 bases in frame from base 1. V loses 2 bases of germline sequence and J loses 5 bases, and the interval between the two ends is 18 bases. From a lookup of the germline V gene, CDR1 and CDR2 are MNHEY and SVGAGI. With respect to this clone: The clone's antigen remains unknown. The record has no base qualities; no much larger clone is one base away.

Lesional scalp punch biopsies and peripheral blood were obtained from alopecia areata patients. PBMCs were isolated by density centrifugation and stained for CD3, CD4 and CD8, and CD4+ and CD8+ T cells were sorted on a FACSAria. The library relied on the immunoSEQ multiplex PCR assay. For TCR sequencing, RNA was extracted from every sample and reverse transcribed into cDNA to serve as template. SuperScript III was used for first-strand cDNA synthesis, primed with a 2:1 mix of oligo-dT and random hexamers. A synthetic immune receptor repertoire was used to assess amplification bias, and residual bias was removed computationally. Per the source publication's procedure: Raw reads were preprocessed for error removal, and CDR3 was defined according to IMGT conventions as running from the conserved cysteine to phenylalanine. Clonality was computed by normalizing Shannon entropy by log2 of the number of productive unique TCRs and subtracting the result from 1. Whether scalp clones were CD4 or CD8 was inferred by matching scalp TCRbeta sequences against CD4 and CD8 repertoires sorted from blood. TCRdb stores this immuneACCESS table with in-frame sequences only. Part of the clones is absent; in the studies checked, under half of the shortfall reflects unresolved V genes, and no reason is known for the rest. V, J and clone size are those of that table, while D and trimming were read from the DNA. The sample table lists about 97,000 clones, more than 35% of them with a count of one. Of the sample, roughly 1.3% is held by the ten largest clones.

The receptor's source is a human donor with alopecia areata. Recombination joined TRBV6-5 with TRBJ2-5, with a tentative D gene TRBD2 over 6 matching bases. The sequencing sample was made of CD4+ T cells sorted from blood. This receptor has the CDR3 CASSYGGKSMGETQYF. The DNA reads TGTGCCAGCAGTTACGGCGGGAAGTCAATGGGGGAGACCCAGTACTTC.